This TCR beta chain derives from a study of T cells in Graves' hyperthyroidism and ophthalmopathy (dated by TCRdb to the late 2010s). Context from the whole study: Peripheral blood was sampled at the time of initial diagnosis, prior to any treatment. For training and testing, the 100 or so patients in the discovery cohort were randomly divided in a 7:3 ratio. Once sampling was done, hyperthyroidism patients were given methimazole at a starting dose of 30 mg daily, whereas ophthalmopathy patients were given high-dose intravenous methylprednisolone. The study also compared thyroid tissue and blood T-cell repertoires from over 5 Graves' hyperthyroidism patients. An independent validation cohort of fewer than 20 hyperthyroidism patients and approximately 17 patients who later progressed to ophthalmopathy tested prospective prediction of ophthalmopathy. A discovery cohort of around 100 patients, 43 with Graves' ophthalmopathy and more than 55 with stable Graves' hyperthyroidism, was used to find distinguishing TCR V-J signatures. TCR Vbeta CDR3 sequencing of 140 or so peripheral blood samples (approximately 44 ophthalmopathy, 75 to 80 hyperthyroidism and some 17 progressor patients) is reported in the paper.

Study-wide conclusions, independent of this receptor: Most expanded thyroid clonotypes (frequency above 0.001) were also found in blood, which suggests that blood repertoires may mirror thyroid immune responses. In cross-validation, a model built on a 13 V-J signature told ophthalmopathy apart from stable hyperthyroidism with approximately 90% sensitivity and approximately 84% specificity, and in testing the same model reached 80%/75%. In validation, progression to ophthalmopathy was predicted by the model with about 70% sensitivity and just over 72% specificity, a median of 6.5 months before onset. No statistical method was used to set the sample size in advance, and investigators knew the group allocation.

The TCR beta CDR3 regions were amplified from RNA transcripts. The TCR CDR3 was subjected to a first round of RT-PCR using the HTBI primer set and the Qiagen OneStep RT-PCR kit. Libraries were constructed in a second round of multiplex PCR, after which size selection and purification were performed. Sequencing of the libraries was done on an Illumina HiSeq2000 using paired-end 100 bp reads. Processing in the source paper ran as follows. SOAPnuke was used to process the raw data, with reads discarded if the reads contained adapters or uncalled bases, had a mean Phred below 15, or lacked an exact constant-primer or identifier match. COPE v1.2.5 was used to merge the high-quality paired reads, and each unique nucleotide sequence was defined as a clonotype. Clonotypes were aligned to IMGT TRBV, TRBD and TRBJ reference segments using MiTCR v1.1. The analysis was restricted to V-J combinations with a frequency above 0.0001, which together covered 98% to 99.2% of the repertoires. The TCS score was defined as the ratio of F50 (clonal expansion) to E x V (chaos), calculated using BLOSUM62-based TCRdist between CDR3 peptides within each V-J. Welch's t-statistics and random forest reduced 500 to 550 V-J features to under 15, which were used in a naive Bayes classifier (R e1071). TCRdb reanalyzed the raw reads on its own, using fastp at Q25 for trimming and MiXCR for clone calling, and kept in-frame beta chains. For every CDR3 protein sequence, its rows merge into one entry that carries the most common genes and DNA. TCRdb, rather than the study authors, made the V and J calls. This sample has hundreds of thousands of distinct CDR3 sequences in its table, and less than 25% of those were observed once. Under 35% of the sample comes from the top ten.

Based on the germline V gene (reference sequence), the CDR1 and CDR2 sequences are MNHEY and SMNVEV. V was cut back by 4 bases and J by 3 bases, leaving a gap of 13 bases between them. There are 14 amino acids in the CDR3, from cysteine to phenylalanine inclusive. Left in the record is the CDR3 DNA by itself, 42 bases read in frame from the first base. Remarks on this clonotype: Its recognized antigen is unknown. Qualities for individual bases were not recorded, and no much larger clone is one base off.

Ophthalmopathy patients had moderately to severely active disease, Clinical Activity Score of at least 3, NOSPECS grade of at least 4, and duration under 3 months. The study excluded patients with uncontrolled infections, other autoimmune diseases, pregnancy or lactation. Clinical symptoms, serum thyroxine and TRAb, thyroid ultrasound, and orbital computed tomography formed the basis for the diagnoses. PBMCs were isolated from more than 8 ml of fresh peripheral blood by Ficoll-Paque density gradient centrifugation. Trizol reagent was used to extract total RNA, and RNA quality was then checked on an Agilent 2100 Bioanalyzer.

Recombination connected TRBV27 to TRBJ2-7; the best D guess is TRBD2, with 6 bases matching. The receptor was isolated from a man younger than 45 with Graves' ophthalmopathy. The sequenced sample consisted of blood. The encoded CDR3 is CASSWRDGGYEQYF. The DNA reads as follows: TGTGCCAGCAGTTGGCGGGACGGAGGCTACGAGCAGTACTTC.